This record concerns one TCR beta chain sequence. Its antigen specificity is not known. No much larger clonotype is one base removed from it; base qualities were not supplied. The donors were 40 or so Caucasian individuals from Russia, aged about 6 to 100 years, who were systemically healthy. Around 10 milliliters of peripheral blood were collected from each donor into EDTA-treated Vacutainer tubes. Ficoll-Paque density-gradient centrifugation was used to isolate PBMCs, with at least 6 million obtained per sample. Trizol reagent was used to extract total RNA from PBMCs, with at least 5 micrograms per sample. For every donor, flow cytometry on a PBMC aliquot measured the percentage of naive CD45RAhigh/CD27high T cells. The data are from a study of blood T cells in healthy people across ages (dated by TCRdb to about 2015). For context, the study as a whole: In model experiments, template switching captured roughly one uniquely barcoded TCR beta cDNA molecule for every two T cells. To track age-related changes in TCR beta repertoire diversity, the study relied on deep sequencing normalized with unique cDNA molecular identifiers. Four age groups were formed from the donors: young (average about 16 years), middle-aged (approximately 41), aged (roughly 59) and long-lived (82). To avoid experimental bias, donors of different ages were distributed randomly across sequencing lanes. Using the same blood draw, the study looked at two additional independent replicas of 1 million unique cDNA reads for two donors, one aged 18 to 30 and the other aged 80 or older. General study outcomes and caveats: The long-lived group showed more naive CD4+ T cells, fewer expanded clones and increased TCR diversity than the aged group, suggesting age selection. Estimates of total diversity based on one million sequenced T cells were regarded as lower bounds and as underestimates. Since profiling was done on bulk unsorted PBMCs, naive and antigen-experienced compartments could not be conclusively compared. The percentage of naive T cells measured by flow cytometry correlated strongly with observed TCR beta diversity. Because the CMV infection status of the donors was unknown, age-related changes in expanded clonotypes may potentially have been confounded. Observed TCR beta diversity per million T cells fell roughly linearly with age, and a significant reduction was already apparent by age roughly 40.

Preparation of the library involved 5' RACE. Sequencing was carried out with an Illumina HiSeq 2500. A second about 7 to 11 cycle PCR used a sample-barcoded 5' primer and a J-beta primer mix. A unique molecular identifier was introduced onto each TCR beta cDNA molecule by a template-switch 5' adaptor carrying 12 random nucleotides. Each sample yielded at least 2.5 million CDR3-containing paired-end reads. The Mint cDNA synthesis kit, primed by a TRBC-specific oligonucleotide, was used to synthesize first-strand cDNA from all RNA. After uracil-DNA glycosylase treatment, a first 18-cycle PCR used universal primers M1SS and BC2_uni_R on all cDNA. In the paper's pipeline: Each sample was normalized by randomly selecting 1 million high-quality reads, each carrying a distinct molecular identifier. Instead of being binned into consensus sequences, reads that shared molecular identifiers were thrown out. MiTCR, set to a Q25 quality threshold and the strictest error-elimination algorithm, was used for CDR3 identification, clonotype clustering and error correction. A nonparametric unseen species model with Euler transformation was used to estimate a lower bound on total TCR beta diversity. TCRdb applied fastp at Q25 and MiXCR to the public reads, then kept only in-frame beta chains. Each CDR3 protein appears once, grouped with its most common genes and DNA. The V and J calls were determined by TCRdb, not by the authors. The sample records approximately 730,000 distinct CDR3 sequences, about 42% of which are singletons. The ten largest account for 20% to 25% of the sample.

Spanning cysteine to phenylalanine, the CDR3 consists of 15 amino acids. The only DNA kept is the CDR3, 45 bases in frame from the first base. Relative to germline, V is missing 1 base and J is missing 2 bases, with 5 bases of the junction outside any gene match. Reading the germline V gene (reference sequence) gives CDR1 LGHDT and CDR2 YNNKEL. Material for sequencing was blood. The rearranged segments are TRBV3-1 and TRBJ2-7; the central 7 bases match TRBD2. The TCR sequence derives from a woman aged 60-70 years in good health. CDR3 reads: CASSQVSAGAYEQYF. Here is the DNA: TGTGCCAGCAGCCAAGTATCCGCGGGAGCCTACGAGCAGTACTTC.